The rows below give T cell receptor beta chains drawn from one sample of a study of beta chain features in type 1 diabetes. Clones were read by immunoSEQ multiplex PCR, and TCRdb kept only the in-frame ones, dropping some. This table holds about 360,000 clones, 10% to 15% found once. Sequenced material: naive CD4+ T cells from blood. All receptors derive from a man aged 18 to 35 in good health. The CDR3 runs from the conserved cysteine through the conserved F or W. The D gene is left open where the match is weak. Only part of the rows carry a size: once, few, many, or a class if the clone is expanded.

d_gene	v_gene	j_gene	abundance	CDR3nt	CDR3aa
TRBD1	TRBV6-1	TRBJ2-1	once	TGTGCCAGCAGTGAAACGCCCAGACTTGCAGGGGGCTCCTACAATGAGCAGTTCTTC	CASSETPRLAGGSYNEQFF
NA	TRBV30	TRBJ2-5	NA	TGTGCCTGGAGTGAACGACTCATCCAAGAGACCCAGTACTTC	CAWSERLIQETQYF
NA	TRBV7-9	TRBJ2-2	NA	TGTGCCAGCAGCTTTAGAGGGACGAACACCGGGGAGCTGTTTTTT	CASSFRGTNTGELFF
TRBD2	TRBV5-1	TRBJ2-5	few	TGCGCCAGCAGCCCACGGACTAGCGGGGACAGGGAGACCCAGTACTTC	CASSPRTSGDRETQYF
NA	TRBV2	TRBJ2-3	few	TGTGCCAGCAGGGGGCACGGCACAGATACGCAGTATTTT	CASRGHGTDTQYF
NA	TRBV2	TRBJ1-1	NA	TGTGCCAGCAGTGTGACAGCATACACTGAAGCTTTCTTT	CASSVTAYTEAFF
TRBD1	TRBV28	TRBJ2-5	few	TGTGCCAGCAGTTCCCTAGGACAGGCCCAAGAGACCCAGTACTTC	CASSSLGQAQETQYF
TRBD1	TRBV15	TRBJ2-7	few	TGTGCCACCAGCAGGGGACAGGTCTACGAGCAGTACTTC	CATSRGQVYEQYF
NA	TRBV29-1	TRBJ2-1	once	TGCAGCGTCTACAGGGTCAACAATGAGCAGTTCTTC	CSVYRVNNEQFF
NA	TRBV7-9	TRBJ1-2	few	TGTGCCAGCAGCTTAACCGAGGGCTATGGCTACACCTTC	CASSLTEGYGYTF
NA	TRBV9	TRBJ1-6	NA	TGTGCCAGCAGCGTGGTGAGCTCCTATAATTCACCCCTCCACTTT	CASSVVSSYNSPLHF
NA	TRBV7-9	TRBJ2-2	few	TGTGCCAGCAGCTTATTTAGTATGGACACCGGGGAGCTGTTTTTT	CASSLFSMDTGELFF
NA	TRBV7-3	TRBJ2-6	few	TGTGCCAGCAGCACGAGGAGCGGCTCTGGGGCCAACGTCCTGACTTTC	CASSTRSGSGANVLTF
TRBD2	TRBV27	TRBJ2-1	NA	TGTGCCAGCAGTTTATGGCGTGGGCTAGCGGGAGCGGGGTACAATGAGCAGTTCTTC	CASSLWRGLAGAGYNEQFF
TRBD1	TRBV5-4	TRBJ2-7	few	TGTGCCAGCAGCTTGGACCCGGGACAGGTCCCCTCCTACGAGCAGTACTTC	CASSLDPGQVPSYEQYF
NA	TRBV30	TRBJ1-3	few	TGTGCCTGGTCGGGGTCGGTTTACTCTGGAAACACCATATATTTT	CAWSGSVYSGNTIYF
NA	TRBV10-3	TRBJ2-4	few	TGTGCCATCAGTGAGTCTGTAATAGCCAAAAACATTCAGTACTTC	CAISESVIAKNIQYF
NA	TRBV6-1	TRBJ2-1	few	TGTGCCAGCAGTGAGGACAGAGGATACAATGAGCAGTTCTTC	CASSEDRGYNEQFF
NA	TRBV27	TRBJ1-4	few	TGTGCCAGCATCCCCGTGGGGGGAAATGAAAAACTGTTTTTT	CASIPVGGNEKLFF
TRBD1	TRBV28	TRBJ2-3	few	TGTGCCAGCGAAATCCCGGGACAGGCTAGCACAGATACGCAGTATTTT	CASEIPGQASTDTQYF
NA	TRBV2	TRBJ1-1	few	TGTGCCAGCCACGAAGAGGTGAACACTGAAGCTTTCTTT	CASHEEVNTEAFF
NA	TRBV27	TRBJ1-5	few	TGTGCCAGCAGATCAGGGCAGCCCCAGCATTTT	CASRSGQPQHF
NA	TRBV2	TRBJ1-5	few	TGTGCCAGCAGATATACTAACAATCAGCCCCAGCATTTT	CASRYTNNQPQHF
TRBD1	TRBV7-9	TRBJ1-3	NA	TGTGCCAGCACCCAGGGGGCGGATGGAAACACCATATATTTT	CASTQGADGNTIYF
NA	TRBV21-1	TRBJ2-2	once	TGTGCCAGCAGCCTTCAACGGGCTAGCGGGGGCACCGGGGAGCTGTTTTTT	CASSLQRASGGTGELFF
NA	TRBV27	TRBJ2-7	NA	TGTGCCAGCACGCGACTAGGATCCTACGAGCAGTACTTC	CASTRLGSYEQYF
TRBD1	TRBV30	TRBJ1-3	NA	TGTGCCTGGATCGGGACAGGGACTGGAAACACCATATATTTT	CAWIGTGTGNTIYF
TRBD1	TRBV30	TRBJ2-5	few	TGTGCCTGGAACGGACAGGGCCAAGAGACCCAGTACTTC	CAWNGQGQETQYF
TRBD2	TRBV14	TRBJ2-7	NA	TGTGCCAGCAGCCCCAGACTAGCCGCGACGAACGAGCAGTACTTC	CASSPRLAATNEQYF
NA	TRBV5-6	TRBJ1-2	NA	TGTGCCAGCAGCCCGCGACGCGGGGGGCGTTGGGATTATGGCTACACCTTC	CASSPRRGGRWDYGYTF
TRBD2	TRBV29-1	TRBJ2-3	NA	TGCAGCGTTGAGAGGCAGGGACTAGCGGGGGGCCTAGGGACAGATACGCAGTATTTT	CSVERQGLAGGLGTDTQYF
NA	TRBV19	TRBJ2-5	few	TGTGCCAGTAGTACTTTAATGAGGGAAGAGACCCAGTACTTC	CASSTLMREETQYF
TRBD1	TRBV25-1	TRBJ2-1	few	TGTGCCAGCAGTGCCTCGACAGGGGGCTCCTACAATGAGCAGTTCTTC	CASSASTGGSYNEQFF
NA	TRBV9	TRBJ2-5	NA	TGTGCCAGCAGCGGAGCAGGTAAACAAGAGACCCAGTACTTC	CASSGAGKQETQYF
TRBD2	TRBV5-1	TRBJ2-1	NA	TGCGCCAGCAGCTTGTTAGCGGGGAGTTACAATGAGCAGTTCTTC	CASSLLAGSYNEQFF
NA	TRBV7-9	TRBJ1-5	many	TGTGCCAGCAGCTACGGACATAGCAATCAGCCCCAGCATTTT	CASSYGHSNQPQHF
TRBD2	TRBV29-1	TRBJ2-1	NA	TGCAGCGTTGTGGTCAGTCGGACTAGCGGGATGACGAATGAGCAGTTCTTC	CSVVVSRTSGMTNEQFF
NA	TRBV9	TRBJ1-1	few	TGTGCCAGCAGCGTAGCAGGGTCGCGCACTGAAGCTTTCTTT	CASSVAGSRTEAFF
TRBD2	TRBV7-9	TRBJ2-1	NA	TGTGCCAGCAGCTTAGCGGGGAGGGCGGGCTCCTACAATGAGCAGTTCTTC	CASSLAGRAGSYNEQFF
TRBD2	TRBV5-1	TRBJ2-1	NA	TGCGCCAGCAGCCCGGGACTAGCGCATGAGCAGTTCTTC	CASSPGLAHEQFF
NA	TRBV19	TRBJ1-5	few	TGTGCCAGTAGTGAGGAGGGTCGCCAGCCCCAGCATTTT	CASSEEGRQPQHF
TRBD2	TRBV29-1	TRBJ2-3	NA	TGCAGCGCCGCCCTCCAGCGGGGGGCCGAAGATACGCAGTATTTT	CSAALQRGAEDTQYF
TRBD1	TRBV6-6	TRBJ2-2	few	TGTGCCAGCAGTTACGGGACAGGGGACACCGGGGAGCTGTTTTTT	CASSYGTGDTGELFF
NA	TRBV28	TRBJ1-2	few	TGTGCCAGCAGTCCCGTCGGAAGGGGCGGCTACACCTTC	CASSPVGRGGYTF
TRBD2	TRBV6-5	TRBJ2-5	NA	TGTGCCAGCAGTTACGGGACTAGCGGGATTCAAGAGACCCAGTACTTC	CASSYGTSGIQETQYF
NA	TRBV30	TRBJ2-1	NA	TGTGCCTGGAGCCCCACCGGGAGACCCCCGGACCTCAATGAGCAGTTCTTC	CAWSPTGRPPDLNEQFF
NA	TRBV7-9	TRBJ1-5	NA	TGTGCCAGCAGCTTAGGAGGAGGCAGCCCAAGCAATCAGCCCCAGCATTTT	CASSLGGGSPSNQPQHF
TRBD2	TRBV5-4	TRBJ2-1	NA	TGTGCCAGCAGCCCACTAGCGGGGGGGCGTGAGCAGTTCTTC	CASSPLAGGREQFF
NA	TRBV19	TRBJ2-1	few	TGTGCCAGTAGTCCAGAGCGGAGCTCCTACAATGAGCAGTTCTTC	CASSPERSSYNEQFF
NA	TRBV9	TRBJ1-3	NA	TGTGCCAGCAGCGTAGGAATACCTATAGCTGGAAACACCATATATTTT	CASSVGIPIAGNTIYF
TRBD1	TRBV15	TRBJ2-1	NA	TGTGCCACCAGCAGCCGGCGGGACAGGGCCTCCAATGAGCAGTTCTTC	CATSSRRDRASNEQFF
NA	TRBV4-3	TRBJ1-4	few	TGCGCCAGCCAGGCCTCGGGGGAAGAAAAACTGTTTTTT	CASQASGEEKLFF
NA	TRBV30	TRBJ1-2	few	TGTGCCTGGAGTCAGGTTAACTATGGCTACACCTTC	CAWSQVNYGYTF
NA	TRBV9	TRBJ2-2	NA	TGTGCCAGCAGCGTTCTTAGCGGGGAGCTGTTTTTT	CASSVLSGELFF
NA	TRBV10-3	TRBJ2-1	NA	TGTGCCATCAGTGAGGGGACTGGGGACAATGAGCAGTTCTTC	CAISEGTGDNEQFF
NA	TRBV28	TRBJ2-7	few	TGTGCCAGCAGTTTGGGGGGTTACGAGCAGTACTTC	CASSLGGYEQYF
TRBD2	TRBV28	TRBJ2-7	NA	TGTGCCAGCAGCCTAGGGGCTAGCGGGGTTTTATGCGAGCAGTACTTC	CASSLGASGVLCEQYF
TRBD1	TRBV7-9	TRBJ1-3	few	TGTGCCAGCAGCTTCCGGGACAGGTACCTCTCTGGAAACACCATATATTTT	CASSFRDRYLSGNTIYF
NA	TRBV7-2	TRBJ2-5	few	TGTGCCAGCAGCTTAGAACAGCCACAAGAGACCCAGTACTTC	CASSLEQPQETQYF